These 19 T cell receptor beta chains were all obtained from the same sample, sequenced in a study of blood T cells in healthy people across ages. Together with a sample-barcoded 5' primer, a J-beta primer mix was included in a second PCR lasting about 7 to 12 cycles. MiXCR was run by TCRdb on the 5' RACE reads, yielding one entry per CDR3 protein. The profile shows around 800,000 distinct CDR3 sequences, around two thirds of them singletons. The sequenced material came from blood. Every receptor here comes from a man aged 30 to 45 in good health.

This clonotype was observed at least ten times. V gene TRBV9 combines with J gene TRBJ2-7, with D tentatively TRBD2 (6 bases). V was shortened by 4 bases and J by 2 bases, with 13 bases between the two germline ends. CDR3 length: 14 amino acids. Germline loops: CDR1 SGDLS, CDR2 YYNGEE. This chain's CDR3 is CASSPSGGPYEQYF. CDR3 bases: TGTGCCAGCAGCCCTTCAGGAGGGCCCTACGAGCAGTACTTC.

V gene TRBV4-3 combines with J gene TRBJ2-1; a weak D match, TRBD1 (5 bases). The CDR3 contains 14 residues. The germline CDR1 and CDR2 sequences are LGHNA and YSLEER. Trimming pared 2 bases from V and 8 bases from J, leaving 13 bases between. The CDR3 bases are TGCGCCAGCAGCCAATCCGGCAGGGTCGATGAGCAGTTCTTC. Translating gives CASSQSGRVDEQFF.

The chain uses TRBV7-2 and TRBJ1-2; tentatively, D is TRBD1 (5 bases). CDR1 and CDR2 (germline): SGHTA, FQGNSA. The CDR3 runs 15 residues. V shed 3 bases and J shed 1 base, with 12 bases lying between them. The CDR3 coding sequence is TGTGCCAGCAGCTTCCAGACAGCCAGTAACTATGGCTACACCTTC. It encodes CASSFQTASNYGYTF.

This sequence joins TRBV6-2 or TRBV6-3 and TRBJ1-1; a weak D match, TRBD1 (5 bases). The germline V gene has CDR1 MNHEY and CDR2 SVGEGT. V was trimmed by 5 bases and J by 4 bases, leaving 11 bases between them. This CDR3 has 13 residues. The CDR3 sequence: CASSNRGGTEAFF. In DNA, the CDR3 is TGTGCCAGCAGTAATAGGGGAGGCACTGAAGCTTTCTTT.

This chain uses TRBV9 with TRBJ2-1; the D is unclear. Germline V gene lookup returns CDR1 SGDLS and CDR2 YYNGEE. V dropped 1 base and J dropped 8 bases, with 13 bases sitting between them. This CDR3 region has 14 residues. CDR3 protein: CASSVRGVTDEQFF. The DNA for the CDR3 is TGTGCCAGCAGCGTACGTGGGGTAACCGATGAGCAGTTCTTC.

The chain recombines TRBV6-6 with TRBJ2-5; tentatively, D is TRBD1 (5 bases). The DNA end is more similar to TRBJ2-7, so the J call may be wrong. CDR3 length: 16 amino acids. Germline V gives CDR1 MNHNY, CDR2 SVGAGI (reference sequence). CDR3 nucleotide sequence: TGTGCCAGCAGTTACTCGATGGTCCCGCAGGGCTCCGAGCAGTACTTC. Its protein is CASSYSMVPQGSEQYF.

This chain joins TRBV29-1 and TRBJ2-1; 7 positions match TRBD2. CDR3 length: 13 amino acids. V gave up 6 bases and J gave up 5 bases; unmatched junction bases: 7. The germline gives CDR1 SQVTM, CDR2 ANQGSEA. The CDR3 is CSVGRDYDNEQFF. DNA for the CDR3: TGCAGCGTGGGCCGGGACTACGACAATGAGCAGTTCTTC.

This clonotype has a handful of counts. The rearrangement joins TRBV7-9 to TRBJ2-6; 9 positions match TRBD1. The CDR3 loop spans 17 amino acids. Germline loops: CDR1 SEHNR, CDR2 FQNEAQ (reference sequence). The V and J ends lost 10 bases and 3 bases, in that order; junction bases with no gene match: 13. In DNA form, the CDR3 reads TGTGCCATCACTCTAGGGACAGGGCGGTATGGGGCCAACGTCCTGACTTTC. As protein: CAITLGTGRYGANVLTF.

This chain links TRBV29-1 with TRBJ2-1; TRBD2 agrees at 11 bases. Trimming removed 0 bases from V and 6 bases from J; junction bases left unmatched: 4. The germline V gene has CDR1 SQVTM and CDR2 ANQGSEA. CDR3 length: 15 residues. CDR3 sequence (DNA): TGCAGCGTTGAAGAAACTAGCGGGGGTATCAATGAGCAGTTCTTC. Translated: CSVEETSGGINEQFF.

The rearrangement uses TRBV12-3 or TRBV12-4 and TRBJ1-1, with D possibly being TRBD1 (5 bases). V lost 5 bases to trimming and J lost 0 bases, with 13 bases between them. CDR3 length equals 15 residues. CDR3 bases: TGTGCCAGCAGTCCTCCCGGGGCTTTGAACACTGAAGCTTTCTTT. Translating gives CASSPPGALNTEAFF.

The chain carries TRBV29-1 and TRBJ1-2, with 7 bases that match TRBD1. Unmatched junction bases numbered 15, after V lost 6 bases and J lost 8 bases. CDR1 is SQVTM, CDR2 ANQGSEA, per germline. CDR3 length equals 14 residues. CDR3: CSVLPGQRQEGYTF. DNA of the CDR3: TGCAGCGTCCTCCCGGGACAGAGGCAAGAGGGCTACACCTTC.

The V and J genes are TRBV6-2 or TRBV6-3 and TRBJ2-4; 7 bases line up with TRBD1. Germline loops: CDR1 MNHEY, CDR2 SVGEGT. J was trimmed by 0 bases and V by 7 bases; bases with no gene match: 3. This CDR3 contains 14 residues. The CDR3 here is CASKGQLAKNIQYF. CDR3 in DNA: TGTGCCAGCAAGGGACAGCTAGCCAAAAACATTCAGTACTTC.

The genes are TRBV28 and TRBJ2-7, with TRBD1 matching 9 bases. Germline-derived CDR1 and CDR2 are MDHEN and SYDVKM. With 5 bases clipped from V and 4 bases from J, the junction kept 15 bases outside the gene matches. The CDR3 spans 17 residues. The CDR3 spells CASSHLTGTGYWYEQYF. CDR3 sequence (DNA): TGTGCCAGCAGTCACTTAACCGGGACAGGGTATTGGTACGAGCAGTACTTC.

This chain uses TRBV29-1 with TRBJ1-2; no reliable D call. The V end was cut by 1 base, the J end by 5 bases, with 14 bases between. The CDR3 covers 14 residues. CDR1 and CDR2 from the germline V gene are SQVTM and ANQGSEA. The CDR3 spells CSVEGSRFRYGYTF. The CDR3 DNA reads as TGCAGCGTTGAAGGTAGCAGGTTTAGGTATGGCTACACCTTC. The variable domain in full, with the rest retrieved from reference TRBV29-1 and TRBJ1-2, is SAVISQKPSRDICQRGTSLTIQCQVDSQVTMMFWYRQQPGQSLTLIATANQGSEATYESGFVIDKFPISRPNLTFSTLTVSNMSPEDSSIYLCSVEGSRFRYGYTFGSGTRLTVV.

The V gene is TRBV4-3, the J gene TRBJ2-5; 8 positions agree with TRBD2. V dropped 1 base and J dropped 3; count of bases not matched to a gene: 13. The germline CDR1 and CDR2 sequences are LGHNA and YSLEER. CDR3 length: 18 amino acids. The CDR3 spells CASSQGFVGGGTEETQYF. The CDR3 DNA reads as TGCGCCAGCAGCCAAGGATTTGTGGGCGGGGGGACGGAAGAGACCCAGTACTTC.

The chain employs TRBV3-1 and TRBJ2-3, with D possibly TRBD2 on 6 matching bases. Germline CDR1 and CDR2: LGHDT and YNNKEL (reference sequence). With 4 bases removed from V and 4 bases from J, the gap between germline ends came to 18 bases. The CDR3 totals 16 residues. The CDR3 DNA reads TGTGCCAGCAGCCCCCGGGACTCCCTCAGACCAGATACGCAGTATTTT. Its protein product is CASSPRDSLRPDTQYF.

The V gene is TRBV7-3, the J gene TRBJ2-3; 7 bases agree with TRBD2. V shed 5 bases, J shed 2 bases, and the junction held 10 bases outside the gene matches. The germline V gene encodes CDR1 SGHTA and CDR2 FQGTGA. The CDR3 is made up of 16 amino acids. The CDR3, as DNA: TGTGCCAGCAGCCCTGGACTAGACTCGTTCACAGATACGCAGTATTTT. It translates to CASSPGLDSFTDTQYF.

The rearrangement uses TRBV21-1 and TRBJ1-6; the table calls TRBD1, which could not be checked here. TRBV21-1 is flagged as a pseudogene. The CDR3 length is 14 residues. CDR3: CASSQGAWNSPLHF. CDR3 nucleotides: TGTGCCAGCAGCCAGGGGGCTTGGAATTCACCCCTCCACTTT.

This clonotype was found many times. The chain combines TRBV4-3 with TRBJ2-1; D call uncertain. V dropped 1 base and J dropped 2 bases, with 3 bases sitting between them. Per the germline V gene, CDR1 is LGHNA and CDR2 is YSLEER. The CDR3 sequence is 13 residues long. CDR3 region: CASSQGTYNEQFF. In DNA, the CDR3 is TGCGCCAGCAGCCAAGGGACCTACAATGAGCAGTTCTTC.